A single sample is the source of the 10 T cell receptor beta chains below, sequenced in a study of PD-1 blockade in classical Hodgkin lymphoma. This table comes from immunoSEQ multiplex PCR, and its TCRdb copy is limited to in-frame clones, with some not included. The profile shows about 50,000 clones, just under 75% of them singletons. All the patients suffered relapse after autologous stem cell transplantation, and brentuximab vedotin exposure differed. The input for sequencing was peripheral blood mononuclear cells (PBMCs), taken before the second cycle of nivolumab. The receptor source for this set is a human donor with classical Hodgkin lymphoma.

This chain connects TRBV18 to TRBJ2-2; tentative D call: TRBD2 (5 bases). The CDR3 length is 14 residues. CDR1 and CDR2 (germline): KGHSH, LQKENI. Between the trimmed V and J ends, which lost 7 bases and 3 bases, there was a span of 12 bases. As DNA, the CDR3 is TGTGCCAGCTACGGAGGATTTTACACCGGGGAGCTGTTTTTT. Translation: CASYGGFYTGELFF.

The rearrangement joins TRBV6-5 to TRBJ2-7; D call uncertain. V was shortened by 3 bases and J by 0 bases, with 9 bases between the two germline ends. The CDR3 is made up of 14 amino acids. Per germline, CDR1 MNHEY and CDR2 SVGAGI. In DNA, the CDR3 is TGTGCCAGCAGTTATGGACCAAACTCCTACGAGCAGTACTTC. Encoded protein: CASSYGPNSYEQYF.

J is TRBJ2-7 and V is TRBV7-9, with D maybe TRBD2 (6 bases). Germline V gene sequence: CDR1 SEHNR, CDR2 FQNEAQ (reference sequence). This CDR3 has 18 residues. V lost 3 bases to trimming and J lost 0 bases, with 21 bases between them. CDR3 region: CASSFKFTPGLGSYEQYF. CDR3 DNA: TGTGCCAGCAGCTTTAAATTTACTCCGGGACTTGGCTCCTACGAGCAGTACTTC.

The chain carries TRBV7-3 and TRBJ1-1; D not resolved. The CDR3 is made up of 15 amino acids. The germline gives CDR1 SGHTA, CDR2 FQGTGA. Trimming took 4 bases from V and 2 from J, leaving 14 bases between them. The CDR3 sequence is CASSSVAGLNTEAFF. CDR3 nucleotides: TGTGCCAGCAGCTCCGTTGCTGGACTTAACACTGAAGCTTTCTTT.

The J gene is TRBJ2-5, the V gene TRBV5-4, with 16 bases lining up with TRBD2. The length of the CDR3 is 18 residues. J was trimmed by 5 bases and V by 4 bases; bases with no gene match: 11. Germline values: CDR1 SGHNT, CDR2 YYREEE (reference sequence). Written as DNA, the CDR3 is TGTGCCAGCAGCAAGGGGACTAGCGGGAGGGCCGGGCTTGAGACCCAGTACTTC. This sequence encodes CASSKGTSGRAGLETQYF.

V usage is TRBV2 and J usage is TRBJ2-7, with D unclear. The CDR3 extends over 12 amino acids. The V gene's germline CDR1 is SNHLY and CDR2 FYNNEI. V shed 6 bases and J shed 6 bases, with 12 bases lying between them. The CDR3 reads CASRAEAAEQYF. The CDR3 DNA sequence: TGTGCCAGCAGAGCTGAGGCGGCCGAGCAGTACTTC.

The chain has TRBV2 and TRBJ2-6, with a possible D match to TRBD1 (5 bases). Germline loops: CDR1 SNHLY, CDR2 FYNNEI. The CDR3 is 16 amino acids. Deletions cut 4 bases from V and 0 bases from J, with 10 bases between. The CDR3 region is CASSGGRFSGANVLTF. CDR3 sequence (DNA): TGTGCCAGCAGTGGGGGCAGGTTCTCTGGGGCCAACGTCCTGACTTTC.

The chain couples TRBV28 to TRBJ2-7; no clear D. This CDR3 contains 13 residues. Trimming took off 7 bases at V and 3 bases at J, with 13 bases between the two ends. Germline CDR1 and CDR2: MDHEN and SYDVKM. The CDR3 protein is CASTTQALYEQYF. CDR3 sequence (DNA): TGTGCCAGCACCACCCAAGCGCTCTACGAGCAGTACTTC.

This rearrangement joins TRBV5-1 to TRBJ2-1, with 9 bases identical to TRBD2. Trimming removed 1 base from V and 7 bases from J; junction bases left unmatched: 3. Germline lookup yields CDR1 SGHRS and CDR2 YFSETQ. The CDR3 extends over 14 amino acids. The DNA of the CDR3 is TGCGCCAGCAGCTTGACACTAGCGGGTAATGAGCAGTTCTTC. Protein product: CASSLTLAGNEQFF.

The gene calls are TRBV5-6 and TRBJ1-1, with a possible D match to TRBD1 (5 bases). From germline, CDR1 is SGHDT and CDR2 YYEEEE. The CDR3 is made up of 15 amino acids. The V gene lost 2 bases and the J gene lost 2 bases, with 13 bases spanning the gap. The CDR3 loop reads CASSLDPDRNTEAFF. CDR3 sequence (DNA): TGTGCCAGCAGCTTAGATCCCGACAGAAACACTGAAGCTTTCTTT.